The 25 T cell receptor beta chains presented below share a single source sample, sequenced in a study of CD8+ T cells in alopecia areata. Treatment in this sample: oral pan-JAK inhibitor, 5-10 mg twice daily. As the sequencing template, cDNA was produced by extracting RNA and reverse transcribing it. Sequencing was performed with immunoSEQ multiplex PCR; in TCRdb, only in-frame clones are kept and a portion is missing. This table has some 150,000 clones, about 88% appearing once. Sequencing was performed on CD8+ T cells sorted from blood, taken at week 4, from a patient treated with tofacitinib. The origin of the receptors is a human donor with alopecia areata.

The chain couples TRBV28 to TRBJ2-2; 11 positions match TRBD2. This CDR3 region has 17 residues. The trim removed 5 bases at V and 6 bases at J, leaving 11 bases unmatched. Germline V lookup: CDR1 MDHEN, CDR2 SYDVKM. CDR3 bases: TGTGCCAGCAGTCAGGTAGCGGGAGGGCCAATTTCCGGGGAGCTGTTTTTT. It is translated as CASSQVAGGPISGELFF.

The chain carries TRBV28 and TRBJ1-1; D is ambiguous. Trimming removed 1 base at V and 1 base at J, with 7 bases between. Germline V gene sequence: CDR1 MDHEN, CDR2 SYDVKM. The CDR3 loop spans 14 amino acids. The CDR3 DNA reads as TGTGCCAGCAGTTTATACCAGGCGAACACTGAAGCTTTCTTT. It encodes CASSLYQANTEAFF.

The V call is TRBV14, the J call TRBJ2-3; D call uncertain. The CDR3 spans 13 residues. Germline CDR1 SGHDN, CDR2 FVKESK. Trimming stripped 0 bases from V and 6 bases from J, with 7 bases between. In DNA form, the CDR3 reads TGTGCCAGCAGCCAAGATCCTGGGGATACGCAGTATTTT. Translation: CASSQDPGDTQYF.

V and J are TRBV5-4 and TRBJ2-7; TRBD2 matches at 10 bases. The V and J ends lost 0 bases and 0 bases, in that order; junction bases with no gene match: 6. The CDR3 sequence is 17 residues long. Germline CDR1 and CDR2: SGHNT and YYREEE (reference sequence). The CDR3 region has the DNA TGTGCCAGCAGCTTGGATCTAGCGGGAGTTCACTCCTACGAGCAGTACTTC. Protein: CASSLDLAGVHSYEQYF.

The chain joins TRBV7-6 to TRBJ2-7, with 9 nucleotides matching TRBD1. CDR1 and CDR2 from the germline V gene are SGHVS and FNYEAQ. V shed 2 bases, J shed 6 bases, and the junction held 8 bases outside the gene matches. This CDR3 region has 15 residues. The CDR3 nucleotides are TGTGCCAGCAGCTTATCGACAGGGGGGGGTCCCGAGCAGTACTTC. Encoded protein: CASSLSTGGGPEQYF.

This clone was counted a few times. V is TRBV19 and J is TRBJ2-6; 7 positions match TRBD1. In germline, CDR1 is LNHDA, CDR2 SQIVND (reference sequence). The CDR3 runs to 17 residues. The V and J ends lost 7 bases and 0 bases, in that order; junction bases with no gene match: 9. The CDR3 region is CASTRIGTDSGANVLTF. The CDR3 DNA follows: TGTGCCAGTACCCGAATCGGGACAGACTCTGGGGCCAACGTCCTGACTTTC. Filled out from reference TRBV19 and TRBJ2-6, the complete variable domain reads DGGITQSPKYLFRKEGQNVTLSCEQNLNHDAMYWYRQDPGQGLRLIYYSQIVNDFQKGDIAEGYSVSREKKESFPLTVTSAQKNPTAFYLCASTRIGTDSGANVLTFGAGSRLTVL.

CDR3 amino acids: CASSLARDRENYEQYF. The CDR3 DNA is TGTGCCAGCAGCTTAGCCCGGGACAGGGAAAACTACGAGCAGTACTTC. The V and J genes are TRBV7-9 and TRBJ2-7; 9 bases are a match to TRBD1. Germline loops: CDR1 SEHNR, CDR2 FQNEAQ (reference sequence). This CDR3 spans 16 amino acids. The V gene end was trimmed by 0 bases and the J gene end by 3 bases; junction bases not matched to a gene: 6.

The V call is TRBV29-1, the J call TRBJ2-5; D perhaps matches TRBD2 (5 bases). V lost 4 bases and J lost 9, with 21 bases in between. Germline V CDR1 and CDR2: SQVTM, ANQGSEA. The CDR3 loop spans 14 amino acids. The CDR3 DNA follows: TGCAGCGTTGTTGCCAGGTCGGACGAGGAGGCCCAGTACTTC. Translation: CSVVARSDEEAQYF.

The chain joins TRBV5-4 to TRBJ2-1; 9 nucleotides match TRBD2. In germline, CDR1 is SGHNT, CDR2 YYREEE (reference sequence). This CDR3 has 17 residues. V was pared by 4 bases and J by 1 base, with 9 bases of the junction left unmatched. The chain's CDR3 is CASSPSGLASSYNEQFF. CDR3 DNA sequence: TGTGCCAGCAGCCCGTCGGGACTAGCAAGTTCCTACAATGAGCAGTTCTTC.

The chain joins TRBV29-1 to TRBJ2-7; weak D call: TRBD2 (6 bases). CDR3 length: 12 amino acids. Germline CDR1 and CDR2: SQVTM and ANQGSEA. Trimming pared 0 bases from V and 6 bases from J, leaving 9 bases between. The CDR3 sequence is CSVEETGGEQYF. In DNA, the CDR3 is TGCAGCGTTGAAGAAACCGGGGGCGAGCAGTACTTC.

This clone was detected a few times. The chain combines TRBV19 with TRBJ2-1; D perhaps matches TRBD2 (6 bases). The V end was cut by 6 bases, the J end by 3 bases, with 6 bases between. Germline lookup yields CDR1 LNHDA and CDR2 SQIVND (reference sequence). The CDR3 is made up of 12 amino acids. The CDR3 nucleotides read TGTGCCAGTAGCGGGAGCTACAATGAGCAGTTCTTC. Amino acid sequence: CASSGSYNEQFF.

This chain links TRBV6-5 with TRBJ2-1; TRBD2 might be the D (6 bases). The CDR3 contains 15 residues. CDR1 and CDR2 (germline): MNHEY, SVGAGI. V dropped 0 bases and J dropped 9 bases, with 15 bases sitting between them. The CDR3 sequence: CASSYSRPGGGEQFF. CDR3 coding DNA: TGTGCCAGCAGTTACTCCCGACCCGGGGGTGGTGAGCAGTTCTTC.

The chain is built from TRBV30 and TRBJ2-1; the match to TRBD1 covers 12 bases. The CDR3 totals 15 residues. Germline values: CDR1 GTSNPN, CDR2 SVGIG (reference sequence). J was trimmed by 9 bases and V by 4 bases; bases with no gene match: 10. CDR3: CAWKVGTGGIGEQFF. CDR3 in DNA: TGTGCCTGGAAGGTCGGGACAGGGGGCATCGGTGAGCAGTTCTTC.

This clone was seen only once. The CDR3 loop is CASSEGDDYEQYF. The CDR3 nucleotides are TGTGCCAGCAGTGAAGGGGACGATTACGAGCAGTACTTC. V gene TRBV27 combines with J gene TRBJ2-7; tentatively, D is TRBD1 or TRBD2 (5 bases each). The germline V gene has CDR1 MNHEY and CDR2 SMNVEV (reference sequence). The CDR3 contains 13 residues. V lost 5 bases to trimming and J lost 4 bases, with 12 bases between them.

V and J are TRBV7-6 and TRBJ2-7; 10 bases map to TRBD2. CDR3 length: 16 residues. Germline V CDR1 and CDR2: SGHVS, FNYEAQ. J lost 1 base, V lost 5 bases, and 8 bases had no gene match. The CDR3 sequence: CASSRFSGGTSYEQYF. CDR3 in DNA: TGTGCCAGCAGCCGATTTAGCGGGGGGACTTCCTACGAGCAGTACTTC.

The V gene is TRBV5-1, the J gene TRBJ1-1; D is undetermined. The CDR3 covers 14 residues. With 0 bases removed from V and 4 bases from J, the gap between germline ends came to 10 bases. Germline CDR1 SGHRS, CDR2 YFSETQ. The DNA for the CDR3 is TGCGCCAGCAGCTTGGGCGAATCGGGCACTGAAGCTTTCTTT. Amino acid sequence: CASSLGESGTEAFF.

V and J are TRBV7-9 and TRBJ1-1; D not resolved. This CDR3 has 11 amino acids. The V and J ends lost 5 bases and 5 bases respectively, with 6 bases between them. Germline V gene data show CDR1 as SEHNR and CDR2 as FQNEAQ (reference sequence). CDR3 in amino acids: CASSPSTEAFF. The CDR3 bases are TGTGCCAGCAGCCCCTCGACTGAAGCTTTCTTT.

This sequence joins TRBV6-1 and TRBJ2-2; TRBD1 aligns across 7 bases. V was pared by 0 bases and J by 4 bases, with 8 bases of the junction left unmatched. This CDR3 region has 17 residues. CDR1 and CDR2 (germline): MNHNS, SASEGT. Written as DNA, the CDR3 is TGTGCCAGCAGTGAAGCAGGGGGACAGACCCGCACCGGGGAGCTGTTTTTT. Translation: CASSEAGGQTRTGELFF.

In this sample, this clone turned up once. The chain is built from TRBV30 and TRBJ1-1; D gene ambiguous. The V end was cut by 1 base, the J end by 7 bases, with 7 bases between. The CDR3 is made up of 11 amino acids. Germline V lookup: CDR1 GTSNPN, CDR2 SVGIG (reference sequence). The CDR3, as DNA: TGTGCCTGGAGTGACATTAATGAAGCTTTCTTT. Its protein is CAWSDINEAFF. The entire variable domain, with the rest obtained from reference TRBV30 and TRBJ1-1, is as follows: SQTIHQWPATLVQPVGSPLSLECTVEGTSNPNLYWYRQAAGRGLQLLFYSVGIGQISSEVPQNLSASRPQDRQFILSSKKLLLSDSGFYLCAWSDINEAFFGQGTRLTVV.

This chain uses TRBV2 with TRBJ2-3, with TRBD2 identical over 9 bases. This CDR3 contains 14 residues. Germline V lookup: CDR1 SNHLY, CDR2 FYNNEI. Trimming took 8 bases from V and 6 from J; bases not matched to a gene: 9. CDR3 region: CASSSASGVDTQYF. Here the CDR3 DNA reads TGTGCCAGCTCGTCGGCTAGCGGGGTGGATACGCAGTATTTT. The full variable domain, completed using reference TRBV2 and TRBJ2-3, is EPEVTQTPSHQVTQMGQEVILRCVPISNHLYFYWYRQILGQKVEFLVSFYNNEISEKSEIFDDQFSVERPDGSNFTLKIRSTKLEDSAMYFCASSSASGVDTQYFGPGTRLTVL.

The J gene is TRBJ2-7, the V gene TRBV4-1; no clear D gene. V lost 1 base and J lost 7, with 11 bases in between. In germline, CDR1 is MGHRA, CDR2 YSYEKL. The CDR3 covers 13 residues. CDR3 region: CASSQVGRTEQYF. The CDR3 DNA is TGCGCCAGCAGCCAAGTGGGTCGAACAGAGCAGTACTTC.

The V call is TRBV18, the J call TRBJ2-1; no clear D gene. The germline CDR1 and CDR2 sequences are KGHSH and LQKENI. The V end lost 0 bases, the J end lost 5 bases, and 8 bases lay between the germline ends. This CDR3 contains 14 residues. CDR3 sequence: CASSPPAGDNEQFF. DNA for the CDR3: TGTGCCAGCTCACCACCGGCCGGTGACAATGAGCAGTTCTTC.

The chain links TRBV7-9 to TRBJ1-1; the D gene is possibly TRBD1 (6 bases). The length of the CDR3 is 13 residues. Germline lookup yields CDR1 SEHNR and CDR2 FQNEAQ (reference sequence). Trimming shortened V by 6 bases and J by 4 bases, and 12 bases separated the two germline ends. The CDR3, as DNA: TGTGCCAGCAGTCCAGGGGTGGCCACTGAAGCTTTCTTT. This gives the protein CASSPGVATEAFF.

The gene calls are TRBV5-6 and TRBJ1-1; D is possibly TRBD1 (5 bases). V was trimmed by 3 bases and J by 11 bases, leaving 14 bases between them. The CDR3 totals 12 residues. Germline assignment: CDR1 SGHDT and CDR2 YYEEEE. CDR3 sequence: CASSSGLAGAFF. In DNA form, the CDR3 reads TGTGCCAGCAGCTCGGGACTCGCGGGGGCTTTCTTT.

This rearrangement joins TRBV7-9 to TRBJ2-7; 11 nucleotides line up with TRBD1. The V and J ends lost 5 bases and 5 bases, in that order; junction bases with no gene match: 5. This CDR3 region has 14 residues. CDR1 and CDR2 (germline): SEHNR, FQNEAQ (reference sequence). This CDR3 is CASSLGQGAHEQYF. The CDR3 DNA sequence: TGTGCCAGCAGCCTCGGACAGGGGGCCCACGAGCAGTACTTC.